The 13 T cell receptor beta chains in this list originate from one sample, sequenced in a study of shared clonotypes between healthy human individuals. Some clones are missing from TCRdb's copy, which holds only in-frame ones; the method was immunoSEQ multiplex PCR. The sample contains around 2.5 million clones, over 85% of which appear only once. Sequencing was carried out using naive CD4+ T cells from PBMCs. Subset specified: CD45RA+ positively selected. These receptors originate from a man between 18 and 35 years old in good health. Some clones in this sample may be carry-over from other donors' samples.

The J gene is TRBJ1-2, the V gene TRBV28; TRBD1 matches at 7 bases. Germline CDR1 and CDR2: MDHEN and SYDVKM. V trimming: 6 bases; J trimming: 0 bases; junction bases outside the gene matches: 7. The CDR3 covers 15 residues. CDR3 sequence: CASSFQGVPNYGYTF. Written as DNA, the CDR3 is TGTGCCAGCAGCTTCCAGGGGGTTCCTAACTATGGCTACACCTTC.

This chain joins TRBV2 and TRBJ2-5; 7 bases agree with TRBD1. The DNA end lines up better with TRBJ2-7; the J call may be wrong. CDR1 and CDR2 (germline): SNHLY, FYNNEI. This CDR3 comprises 15 residues. The CDR3 is CASSLGQLVDYEQYF. CDR3 coding DNA: TGTGCCAGCAGTCTGGGACAGCTTGTTGACTACGAGCAGTACTTC.

The chain couples TRBV4-1 to TRBJ1-5, with unresolved D. Germline V CDR1 and CDR2: MGHRA, YSYEKL. The V end lost 1 base, the J end lost 0 bases, and 4 bases lay between the germline ends. This CDR3 is 14 amino acids long. For the CDR3, the DNA is TGCGCCAGCAGCCAAGCCCTTAGCAATCAGCCCCAGCATTTT. This gives the protein CASSQALSNQPQHF.

CDR3 DNA sequence: TGCGCCAGCAGCCCCGGGCAGACTAGGGGTGCAGATACGCAGTATTTT. Translating it yields CASSPGQTRGADTQYF. V and J are TRBV4-3 and TRBJ2-3; D is perhaps TRBD2 (6 bases). V lost 4 bases and J 4 bases, leaving 18 bases between the germline ends. Germline CDR1 is LGHNA and CDR2 is YSLEER. The CDR3 covers 16 residues.

The chain links TRBV15 to TRBJ1-5; D may be TRBD1 (5 bases). This CDR3 comprises 16 residues. Germline-derived CDR1 and CDR2 are LNHNV and YYDKDF (reference sequence). Trimming left V 0 bases short and J 9 bases short, with 18 bases between. The CDR3 region is CATSRDGDARTGPQHF. The CDR3, as DNA: TGTGCCACCAGCAGAGATGGGGACGCCCGGACCGGGCCCCAGCATTTT. Full variable domain (outside the CDR3, taken from reference TRBV15 and TRBJ1-5): DAMVIQNPRYQVTQFGKPVTLSCSQTLNHNVMYWYQQKSSQAPKLLFHYYDKDFNNEADTPDNFQSRRPNTSFCFLDIRSPGLGDTAMYLCATSRDGDARTGPQHFGDGTRLSIL.

This chain uses TRBV10-3 with TRBJ1-2; D is possibly TRBD1 (5 bases). The germline V gene has CDR1 ENHRY and CDR2 SYGVKD. CDR3 size: 14 residues. V shed 2 bases and J shed 3 bases, with 10 bases lying between them. The chain's CDR3 is CAISEGQGYYGYTF. The DNA of the CDR3 is TGTGCCATCAGTGAGGGGCAGGGCTACTATGGCTACACCTTC.

The count of this clone is one. The rearrangement uses TRBV5-4 and TRBJ1-3; D remains unclear. There are 14 residues in the CDR3. The V and J ends lost 4 bases and 2 bases respectively, with 10 bases between them. CDR1 is SGHNT, CDR2 YYREEE, per germline (reference sequence). CDR3 sequence reads: CASSQPGPGNTIYF. The CDR3 nucleotides are TGTGCCAGCAGCCAACCCGGACCTGGAAACACCATATATTTT.

The J gene is TRBJ1-2, the V gene TRBV27; 7 positions agree with TRBD1. The CDR3 has 15 residues. Germline assignment: CDR1 MNHEY and CDR2 SMNVEV (reference sequence). V was clipped by 2 bases and J by 1 base; unmatched bases: 4. CDR3 in DNA: TGTGCCAGCAGTTTACGGACAGGTTTTAACTATGGCTACACCTTC. Its translation is CASSLRTGFNYGYTF.

The chain carries TRBV5-1 and TRBJ2-1; D not certain. Per the germline V gene, CDR1 is SGHRS and CDR2 is YFSETQ. V lost 0 bases and J 1 base, leaving 23 bases between the germline ends. The CDR3 has 20 amino acids. The CDR3 loop is CASSLASFPPWTASYNEQFF. The CDR3 DNA sequence: TGCGCCAGCAGCTTGGCCTCCTTTCCTCCTTGGACCGCGTCCTACAATGAGCAGTTCTTC. The variable domain in full, with the rest retrieved from reference TRBV5-1 and TRBJ2-1, is KAGVTQTPRYLIKTRGQQVTLSCSPISGHRSVSWYQQTPGQGLQFLFEYFSETQRNKGNFPGRFSGRQFSNSRSEMNVSTLELGDSALYLCASSLASFPPWTASYNEQFFGPGTRLTVL.

The rearrangement links TRBV20-1 to TRBJ2-5; D gene uncertain. The DNA end is more similar to TRBJ2-7, so the J call may be wrong. Germline V gene data show CDR1 as DFQATT and CDR2 as SNEGSKA (reference sequence). The CDR3 has 11 residues. The CDR3 reads CSASFPYEQYF. CDR3 nucleotides: TGCAGTGCTTCCTTCCCCTACGAGCAGTACTTC.

This clone occurred a few times. The J gene is TRBJ1-1, the V gene TRBV4-1; maybe TRBD1 (6 bases). Trimming cost V 5 bases and J 1 base, with 14 bases left between them. Germline CDR1 reads MGHRA; CDR2 reads YSYEKL. The CDR3 extends over 15 amino acids. The CDR3 bases are TGCGCCAGCAGCAAATTGGGACAAAAGAACACTGAAGCTTTCTTT. This encodes CASSKLGQKNTEAFF.

The chain uses TRBV29-1 and TRBJ2-1, with 7 positions matching TRBD1. V was pared by 6 bases and J by 2 bases, with 1 base of the junction left unmatched. There are 12 residues in the CDR3. CDR1 and CDR2 from the germline V gene are SQVTM and ANQGSEA. DNA of the CDR3: TGCAGCGTCGACAGGGCCTACAATGAGCAGTTCTTC. Translated: CSVDRAYNEQFF.

The chain couples TRBV5-1 to TRBJ2-7, with 9 nucleotides matching TRBD2. J gave up 0 bases and V 4 bases, and 5 bases lay outside the gene matches. This CDR3 spans 15 amino acids. Germline V gene lookup returns CDR1 SGHRS and CDR2 YFSETQ. The DNA of the CDR3 is TGCGCCAGCAGCCTTAGCGGGAGCGCCTCCTACGAGCAGTACTTC. Translation gives CASSLSGSASYEQYF.